Following are 20 T cell receptor beta chains from one sample sequenced in a study of T cells in localized non-small cell lung cancer (TCRdb year 2020). Library generation was performed with the immunoSEQ multiplex PCR assay. What TCRdb holds here is the immuneACCESS table cut down to in-frame rearrangements. Part of the clones is not present; checked against another copy, under half of the missing clones reflect an unresolved V gene, and the others are unexplained. The sample profile shows 1,900 or so clones; roughly 28% of them were found once. The ten largest make up about a fifth of the sample. The sample was normal lung tissue next to the tumor, taken before any cancer treatment. The receptors were sampled from a woman between 35 and 70 years old with stage II lung adenocarcinoma.

This clone was counted between two and nine times. The J gene is TRBJ1-1, the V gene TRBV6-8; 9 positions agree with TRBD1. V was pared by 6 bases and J by 7 bases, with 6 bases of the junction left unmatched. The CDR3 spans 13 residues. Germline V gene data show CDR1 as MNHGY and CDR2 as SAAAGT. The CDR3 DNA reads TGTGCCAGCAGCCCCTGGGACAGGGATGAAGCTTTCTTT. It yields the protein CASSPWDRDEAFF.

This clone was recorded a few times. The chain is built from TRBV29-1 and TRBJ2-7; 8 nucleotides agree with TRBD2. J lost 6 bases, V lost 6 bases, and 7 bases had no gene match. The CDR3 contains 12 residues. Germline CDR1 and CDR2: SQVTM and ANQGSEA. CDR3 sequence (DNA): TGCAGCGTCAAAGCGGGAGTCTCCGAGCAGTACTTC. It yields the protein CSVKAGVSEQYF.

In its sample, this clone ranks as large (0.1 to 1%). The chain joins TRBV6-8 to TRBJ1-1, with a possible D match to TRBD1 (5 bases). Germline assignment: CDR1 MNHGY and CDR2 SAAAGT. The V end was cut by 2 bases, the J end by 4 bases, with 8 bases between. The length of the CDR3 is 13 residues. The DNA for the CDR3 is TGTGCCAGCAGTTACAGGGGAGCCACTGAAGCTTTCTTT. Translation gives CASSYRGATEAFF.

This clone was found a few times. The CDR3, as DNA: TGTGCCAGCAGCTTAGAACCGGTGAAATACGAGCAGTACTTC. It encodes CASSLEPVKYEQYF. The chain uses TRBV7-7 and TRBJ2-7, with D uncertain. This CDR3 has 14 residues. The V and J ends lost 1 base and 4 bases respectively, with 11 bases between them. The germline V gene encodes CDR1 SSHAT and CDR2 FNYEAQ (reference sequence).

The rearrangement joins TRBV6-8 to TRBJ1-1; possibly TRBD1 for D (5 bases). Trimming removed 5 bases from V and 1 base from J, with 11 bases in between. Germline V lookup: CDR1 MNHGY, CDR2 SAAAGT. This CDR3 has 14 amino acids. This CDR3 reads CASSETVENTEAFF. CDR3 nucleotides: TGTGCCAGCAGTGAGACAGTTGAGAACACTGAAGCTTTCTTT.

V usage is TRBV11-3 and J usage is TRBJ2-7; 9 positions agree with TRBD1. Germline V lookup: CDR1 SGHNT, CDR2 YENEEA. CDR3 length: 16 amino acids. V was pared by 5 bases and J by 4 bases, with 12 bases of the junction left unmatched. The CDR3 coding sequence is TGTGCCAGCAGCCGGACCGGGACAGGGACCTTATACGAGCAGTACTTC. Protein sequence: CASSRTGTGTLYEQYF. Combining the CDR3 with reference TRBV11-3 and TRBJ2-7 gives the whole variable domain EAGVVQSPRYKIIEKKQPVAFWCNPISGHNTLYWYLQNLGQGPELLIRYENEEAVDDSQLPKDRFSAERLKGVDSTLKIQPAELGDSAVYLCASSRTGTGTLYEQYFGPGTRLTVT.

This clone turned up a few times. This chain uses TRBV16 with TRBJ1-1; the D gene is possibly TRBD1 (6 bases). Trimming took 6 bases from V and 2 from J, leaving 10 bases between them. The CDR3 spans 13 residues. Germline V gene sequence: CDR1 KGHSY, CDR2 FQNENV. The CDR3 DNA is TGTGCCAGCAGTCGACAGGAAAACACTGAAGCTTTCTTT. It specifies CASSRQENTEAFF.

The rearrangement uses TRBV19 and TRBJ1-1, with a possible D match to TRBD1 (5 bases). Trimming took 6 bases from V and 1 from J, leaving 15 bases between them. The germline V gene encodes CDR1 LNHDA and CDR2 SQIVND (reference sequence). The CDR3 covers 15 residues. Here the CDR3 reads CASRPLGRKNTEAFF. CDR3 sequence (DNA): TGTGCCAGTAGACCACTGGGACGTAAGAACACTGAAGCTTTCTTT. Drawing the rest from reference TRBV19 and TRBJ1-1, the complete variable domain is DGGITQSPKYLFRKEGQNVTLSCEQNLNHDAMYWYRQDPGQGLRLIYYSQIVNDFQKGDIAEGYSVSREKKESFPLTVTSAQKNPTAFYLCASRPLGRKNTEAFFGQGTRLTVV.

The gene calls are TRBV19 and TRBJ2-1; 8 positions match TRBD1. CDR1 LNHDA and CDR2 SQIVND come from the germline V gene (reference sequence). The CDR3 has 16 residues. Unmatched junction bases numbered 8, after V lost 0 bases and J lost 7 bases. The CDR3 DNA is TGTGCCAGTAGTATAGATCTGGGACAGGTCCTTAATGAGCAGTTCTTC. This sequence encodes CASSIDLGQVLNEQFF. The full variable domain, with the rest looked up from reference TRBV19 and TRBJ2-1, is DGGITQSPKYLFRKEGQNVTLSCEQNLNHDAMYWYRQDPGQGLRLIYYSQIVNDFQKGDIAEGYSVSREKKESFPLTVTSAQKNPTAFYLCASSIDLGQVLNEQFFGPGTRLTVL.

This sequence joins TRBV5-1 and TRBJ1-2, with D unresolved. Between the trimmed V and J ends, which lost 4 bases and 3 bases, there was a span of 16 bases. CDR1 SGHRS and CDR2 YFSETQ come from the germline V gene. The CDR3 sequence is 15 residues long. The CDR3 here is CASSPASLMDYGYTF. The DNA for the CDR3 is TGCGCCAGCAGCCCGGCCTCTCTTATGGACTATGGCTACACCTTC.

The genes are TRBV29-1 and TRBJ1-2; unclear D gene. Trimming removed 3 bases at V and 9 bases at J, with 14 bases between. In germline, CDR1 is SQVTM, CDR2 ANQGSEA. The CDR3 totals 12 residues. The CDR3 coding sequence is TGCAGCGTTGAGTCTAATACGTATCGCTACACCTTC. Protein product: CSVESNTYRYTF.

V and J are TRBV11-3 and TRBJ1-1; tentatively, D is TRBD1 (6 bases). V lost 5 bases and J 5 bases, leaving 18 bases between the germline ends. The length of the CDR3 is 15 residues. CDR1 is SGHNT and CDR2 is YENEEA in the germline V gene. The CDR3 DNA follows: TGTGCCAGCAGCCCGAGCGGAGGGGGTCGAACTGAAGCTTTCTTT. This sequence encodes CASSPSGGGRTEAFF.

This clone has more than one count but fewer than ten. The chain combines TRBV15 with TRBJ1-4; D may be TRBD1 (5 bases). CDR1 and CDR2 (germline): LNHNV, YYDKDF (reference sequence). The CDR3 has 14 residues. V gave up 4 bases and J gave up 6 bases, with 12 bases separating them. In nucleotides, the CDR3 is TGTGCCACCAGCATGGGCCAGGGCGATGAAAAACTGTTTTTT. Its translation: CATSMGQGDEKLFF. Complete variable domain (other parts from reference TRBV15 and TRBJ1-4): DAMVIQNPRYQVTQFGKPVTLSCSQTLNHNVMYWYQQKSSQAPKLLFHYYDKDFNNEADTPDNFQSRRPNTSFCFLDIRSPGLGDTAMYLCATSMGQGDEKLFFGSGTQLSVL.

J is TRBJ2-5 and V is TRBV15, with a tentative D call TRBD2 (5 bases). Germline loops: CDR1 LNHNV, CDR2 YYDKDF (reference sequence). This CDR3 region has 17 residues. The V end was cut by 1 base, the J end by 2 bases, with 17 bases between. The DNA for the CDR3 is TGTGCCACCAGCAGAGGCCCCTCCCTTGAGGGACAAGAGACCCAGTACTTC. This sequence encodes CATSRGPSLEGQETQYF.

This clone occurred a few times. The chain has TRBV19 and TRBJ1-5, with TRBD1 as a possible D gene (6 bases). The V end was cut by 7 bases, the J end by 1 base, with 23 bases between. In germline, CDR1 is LNHDA, CDR2 SQIVND (reference sequence). This CDR3 has 18 amino acids. The DNA for the CDR3 is TGTGCCAGTATCCCGGCGGGAGGGGGGCCTTTCAGCAATCAGCCCCAGCATTTT. Its protein product is CASIPAGGGPFSNQPQHF.

This clone has just a few counts. This chain connects TRBV18 to TRBJ2-1; TRBD2 matches at 9 bases. This CDR3 comprises 15 residues. The V and J ends lost 3 bases and 5 bases, in that order; junction bases with no gene match: 5. Germline CDR1 KGHSH, CDR2 LQKENI. The CDR3 sequence: CASSPAGGPDNEQFF. The CDR3 DNA follows: TGTGCCAGCTCACCCGCGGGGGGGCCCGACAATGAGCAGTTCTTC.

This clone has a single count. The V gene is TRBV18, the J gene TRBJ1-2; TRBD1 is a possible D gene (6 bases). V lost 1 base, J lost 4 bases, and 13 bases lay in between. Looked up from germline, CDR1 is KGHSH and CDR2 is LQKENI. The CDR3 covers 15 residues. CDR3: CASSPQDSSPYGYTF. CDR3 coding DNA: TGTGCCAGCTCACCACAGGACAGCTCTCCCTATGGCTACACCTTC.

This clone was seen only a few times. This chain connects TRBV11-3 to TRBJ1-5; 9 positions agree with TRBD1. V dropped 6 bases and J dropped 7; count of bases not matched to a gene: 13. Germline V gene lookup returns CDR1 SGHNT and CDR2 YENEEA. The CDR3 is made up of 16 amino acids. CDR3 nucleotide sequence: TGTGCCAGCAGTATCAGGGGACAGGGTGTCCGCCAGCCCCAGCATTTT. It translates to CASSIRGQGVRQPQHF. Using reference TRBV11-3 and TRBJ1-5 for the parts outside the CDR3, the full variable domain is EAGVVQSPRYKIIEKKQPVAFWCNPISGHNTLYWYLQNLGQGPELLIRYENEEAVDDSQLPKDRFSAERLKGVDSTLKIQPAELGDSAVYLCASSIRGQGVRQPQHFGDGTRLSIL.

This clone was observed a single time. The chain couples TRBV29-1 to TRBJ1-1; 7 bases line up with TRBD1. Trimming at V came to 4 bases and at J to 1 base, leaving 6 bases not matched to a gene. Germline values: CDR1 SQVTM, CDR2 ANQGSEA. CDR3 size: 14 residues. The CDR3 here is CSVGGGTENTEAFF. The CDR3 bases are TGCAGCGTTGGGGGGGGGACAGAGAACACTGAAGCTTTCTTT.

This clone is large. J is TRBJ2-7 and V is TRBV9; the match to TRBD2 covers 11 bases. The germline CDR1 and CDR2 sequences are SGDLS and YYNGEE. V lost 2 bases to trimming and J lost 0 bases; unmatched junction nucleotides: 13. The CDR3 has 19 amino acids. CDR3 DNA: TGTGCCAGCAGCGTGAGTTCCGGGACTAGCGGAAGTAGCTCCTACGAGCAGTACTTC. Translation: CASSVSSGTSGSSSYEQYF. The complete variable domain, with remaining parts taken from reference TRBV9 and TRBJ2-7, reads DSGVTQTPKHLITATGQRVTLRCSPRSGDLSVYWYQQSLDQGLQFLIQYYNGEERAKGNILERFSAQQFPDLHSELNLSSLELGDSALYFCASSVSSGTSGSSSYEQYFGPGTRLTVT.